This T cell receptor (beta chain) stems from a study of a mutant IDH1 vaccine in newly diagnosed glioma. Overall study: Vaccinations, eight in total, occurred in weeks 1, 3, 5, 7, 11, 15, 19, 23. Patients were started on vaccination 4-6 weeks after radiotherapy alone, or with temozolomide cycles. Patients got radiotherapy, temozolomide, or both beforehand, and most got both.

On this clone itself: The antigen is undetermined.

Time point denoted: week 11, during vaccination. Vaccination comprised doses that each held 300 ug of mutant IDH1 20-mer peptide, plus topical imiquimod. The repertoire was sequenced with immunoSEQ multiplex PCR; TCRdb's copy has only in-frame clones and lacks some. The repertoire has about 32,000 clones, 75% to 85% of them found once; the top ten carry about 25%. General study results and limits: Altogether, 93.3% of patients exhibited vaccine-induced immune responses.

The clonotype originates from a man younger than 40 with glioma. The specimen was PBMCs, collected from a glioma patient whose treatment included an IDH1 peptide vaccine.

For the CDR3, the DNA is TGTGCCAGCAGTTCGGGACTAGCGGTCCCCTACGAGCAGTACTTC. It specifies CASSSGLAVPYEQYF. The V call is TRBV28, the J call TRBJ2-7; 11 bases line up with TRBD2. This CDR3 comprises 15 residues. With V trimmed by 4 bases and J by 2 bases, 4 bases remained unmatched. CDR1 and CDR2 from the germline V gene are MDHEN and SYDVKM.